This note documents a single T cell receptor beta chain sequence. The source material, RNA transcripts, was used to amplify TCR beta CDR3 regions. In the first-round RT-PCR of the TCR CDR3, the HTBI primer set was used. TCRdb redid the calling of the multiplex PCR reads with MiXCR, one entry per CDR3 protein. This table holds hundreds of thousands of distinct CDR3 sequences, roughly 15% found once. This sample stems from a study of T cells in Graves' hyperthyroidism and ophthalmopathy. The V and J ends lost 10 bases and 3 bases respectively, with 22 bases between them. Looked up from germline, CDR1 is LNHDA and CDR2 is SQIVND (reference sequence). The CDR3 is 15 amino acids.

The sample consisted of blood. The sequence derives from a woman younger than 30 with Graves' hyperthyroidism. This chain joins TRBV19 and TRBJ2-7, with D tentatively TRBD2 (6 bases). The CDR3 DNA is TGTGCCACAACAACCGGACGCGGGACCCGCTACGAGCAGTACTTC. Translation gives CATTTGRGTRYEQYF.